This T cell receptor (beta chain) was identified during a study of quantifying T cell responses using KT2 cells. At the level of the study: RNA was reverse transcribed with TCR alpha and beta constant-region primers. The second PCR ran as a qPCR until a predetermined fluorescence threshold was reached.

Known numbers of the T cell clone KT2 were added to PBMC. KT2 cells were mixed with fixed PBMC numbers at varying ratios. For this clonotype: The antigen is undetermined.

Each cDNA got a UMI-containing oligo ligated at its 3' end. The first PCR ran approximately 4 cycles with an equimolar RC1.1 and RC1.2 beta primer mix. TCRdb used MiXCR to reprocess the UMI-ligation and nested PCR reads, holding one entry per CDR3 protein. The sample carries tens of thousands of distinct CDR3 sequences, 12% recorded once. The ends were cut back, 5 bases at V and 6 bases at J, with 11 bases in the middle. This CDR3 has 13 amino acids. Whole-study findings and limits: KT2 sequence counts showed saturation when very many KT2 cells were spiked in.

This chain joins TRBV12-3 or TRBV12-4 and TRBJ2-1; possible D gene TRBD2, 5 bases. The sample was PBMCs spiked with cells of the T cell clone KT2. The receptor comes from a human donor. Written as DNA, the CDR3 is TGTGCCAGCAGTACCGGACTCCTCAATGAGCAGTTCTTC. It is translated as CASSTGLLNEQFF.